The 25 T cell receptor beta chains reported below all come from one sample, sequenced in a study of regulatory T cells in long-lasting Graves disease. HTBI primers from iRepertoire and Arm-PCR of CDR3 regions yielded the TCR beta libraries. TCRdb re-analysed the multiplex PCR reads in MiXCR, keeping a single row per CDR3 protein. The table lists roughly 530,000 distinct CDR3 sequences, more than 15% of them singletons, with approximately 25% in the top ten. Time point here: newly diagnosed GD, antithyroid drugs for less than 3 months. Generation of the TCR library employed RNA extracted from PBMCs. This same sample was also taken into another study, of T cells in Graves' hyperthyroidism and ophthalmopathy.

Sample: peripheral blood mononuclear cells (PBMCs), taken at new diagnosis, from a patient treated with antithyroid drugs. The receptor set was obtained from a woman in her forties or fifties with Graves disease.

There are many counts of this clonotype. The chain's CDR3 is CASSGQAPDTQYF. The CDR3 bases are TGTGCCAGCAGTGGACAGGCCCCAGATACGCAGTATTTT. V and J are TRBV28 and TRBJ2-3, with TRBD1 matching 7 bases. The CDR3 is 13 amino acids. Germline V gives CDR1 MDHEN, CDR2 SYDVKM. Losses at the gene ends were 5 bases for V and 4 bases for J; bases not matched to a gene: 3.

The rearrangement links TRBV9 to TRBJ1-2; D not certain. CDR1 is SGDLS and CDR2 is YYNGEE in the germline V gene. The CDR3 has 15 amino acids. V was trimmed by 0 bases and J by 5 bases, leaving 14 bases between them. The CDR3 nucleotides read TGTGCCAGCAGCGTAGAACCTGGCAGTGATTATGGCTACACCTTC. This encodes CASSVEPGSDYGYTF.

Turning to this clonotype: Relative to the germline gene, one junction end is altered; a read error may explain this. The chain has TRBV7-9 and TRBJ2-1; D unclear. This CDR3 comprises 12 residues. Germline V gene lookup returns CDR1 SEHNR and CDR2 FQNEAQ (reference sequence). The CDR3 coding sequence is TGTGCCAGCACCCCTCCTCGACCTCCCTGGGCCTTC. Translated, it gives CASTPPRPPWAF.

Of note for this clonotype: A much larger clone lies a single base off, so this may be a read error. The chain carries TRBV12-3 or TRBV12-4 and TRBJ2-1; tentative D call: TRBD2 (6 bases). The CDR3 contains 12 residues. CDR3 in DNA: TGTGCCAGCAGTTTACGGGGAGGAGGGCAGCTCTTC. Encoded protein: CASSLRGGGQLF.

The rearrangement uses TRBV11-2 and TRBJ2-7; D is perhaps TRBD1 (6 bases). The CDR3 runs to 14 residues. The V end was cut by 5 bases, the J end by 10 bases, with 21 bases between. Germline CDR1 SGHAT, CDR2 FQNNGV. The CDR3 coding sequence is TGTGCCAGCAGCCCCTTCAGCAGGGGAATCGAACAGTACTTC. This sequence encodes CASSPFSRGIEQYF.

This clonotype came up many times. This chain joins TRBV30 and TRBJ2-3; 8 bases agree with TRBD2. V gave up 0 bases and J gave up 0 bases; unmatched junction bases: 2. The germline V gene encodes CDR1 GTSNPN and CDR2 SVGIG (reference sequence). CDR3 length: 15 residues. The CDR3 DNA sequence: TGTGCCTGGAGTGTAGCGGGGGCTAGCACAGATACGCAGTATTTT. It codes for CAWSVAGASTDTQYF.

This sequence joins TRBV27 and TRBJ2-2; the match to TRBD2 covers 11 bases. Germline-derived CDR1 and CDR2 are MNHEY and SMNVEV (reference sequence). The junction had 9 bases not matched to a gene; V was cut back by 4 bases and J by 5 bases. CDR3 length: 17 amino acids. CDR3 region: CASSWVAGGQGTGELFF. In DNA, the CDR3 is TGTGCCAGCAGTTGGGTAGCGGGGGGGCAGGGGACCGGGGAGCTGTTTTTT.

This clonotype was found many times. The chain employs TRBV2 and TRBJ2-2; D is unresolved. CDR1 is SNHLY and CDR2 is FYNNEI in the germline V gene. V shed 4 bases and J shed 5 bases, with 8 bases lying between them. This CDR3 has 13 residues. The CDR3 nucleotides are TGTGCCAGCAGTGCAGTCGGGACCGGGGAGCTGTTTTTT. It codes for CASSAVGTGELFF. The full variable domain, in which reference TRBV2 and TRBJ2-2 provide the parts outside the CDR3, is EPEVTQTPSHQVTQMGQEVILRCVPISNHLYFYWYRQILGQKVEFLVSFYNNEISEKSEIFDDQFSVERPDGSNFTLKIRSTKLEDSAMYFCASSAVGTGELFFGEGSRLTVL.

This clonotype was counted at least ten times. This chain's CDR3 is CASSLEGGLRPEQFF. The CDR3 DNA reads as TGCGCCAGCAGCCTGGAGGGCGGGTTGAGGCCTGAGCAGTTCTTC. The chain recombines TRBV5-1 with TRBJ2-1, with D maybe TRBD2 (6 bases). The V gene lost 4 bases and the J gene lost 9 bases, with 20 bases spanning the gap. CDR1 is SGHRS and CDR2 is YFSETQ in the germline V gene. The CDR3 sequence is 15 residues long.

This clonotype was detected many times. This chain joins TRBV20-1 and TRBJ1-6; 10 nucleotides agree with TRBD1. This CDR3 comprises 13 residues. Germline V CDR1 and CDR2: DFQATT, SNEGSKA (reference sequence). The ends lost 4 bases at V and 9 bases at J; junction bases unmatched: 3. CDR3 sequence reads: CSATGTGVSPLHF. The CDR3 DNA follows: TGCAGTGCTACCGGGACAGGGGTTTCACCCCTCCACTTT.

This clonotype came up a few times. The chain carries TRBV5-6 and TRBJ1-1; tentatively, D is TRBD1 (5 bases). Trimming removed 4 bases at V and 2 bases at J, with 12 bases between. CDR1 SGHDT and CDR2 YYEEEE come from the germline V gene. The CDR3 consists of 14 residues. CDR3 loop: CASSPGGDNTEAFF. DNA for the CDR3: TGTGCCAGCAGCCCGGGCGGGGACAACACTGAAGCTTTCTTT.

At least ten counts were recorded for this clonotype. V usage is TRBV27 and J usage is TRBJ2-3, with a tentative D call TRBD2 (6 bases). The CDR3 spans 14 residues. Trimming removed 3 bases from V and 8 bases from J, with 15 bases in between. CDR1 MNHEY and CDR2 SMNVEV come from the germline V gene (reference sequence). CDR3 sequence reads: CASSLRDALGTQYF. Written as DNA, the CDR3 is TGTGCCAGCAGTTTGCGGGATGCGCTCGGTACGCAGTATTTT.

The rearrangement links TRBV6-1 to TRBJ2-1, with 7 bases matching TRBD2. CDR1 is MNHNS and CDR2 is SASEGT in the germline V gene. The CDR3 length is 14 residues. V lost 7 bases to trimming and J lost 7 bases; unmatched junction nucleotides: 10. This CDR3 reads CASMGAGLGNEQFF. The DNA for the CDR3 is TGTGCCAGCATGGGAGCGGGGCTGGGTAATGAGCAGTTCTTC.

This clonotype was detected many times. The chain is built from TRBV7-2 and TRBJ2-7, with 7 bases fitting TRBD1. In germline, CDR1 is SGHTA, CDR2 FQGNSA. This CDR3 spans 13 amino acids. V was pared by 8 bases and J by 2 bases, with 6 bases of the junction left unmatched. The CDR3 loop is CASLEGAAYEQYF. Written as DNA, the CDR3 is TGTGCCAGCCTTGAGGGGGCAGCCTACGAGCAGTACTTC.

This clonotype was picked up a small number of times. The V gene is TRBV28, the J gene TRBJ2-7; 11 nucleotides match TRBD1. The germline gives CDR1 MDHEN, CDR2 SYDVKM. This CDR3 is 14 amino acids long. Trimming removed 6 bases from V and 4 bases from J; junction bases left unmatched: 5. CDR3 protein: CASSWGTGGYEQYF. The CDR3 bases are TGTGCCAGCAGCTGGGGGACAGGGGGTTACGAGCAGTACTTC.

This clonotype has more than one count but fewer than ten. The genes are TRBV30 and TRBJ1-2, with no clear D. The germline V and J ends were trimmed by 1 base and 3 bases, with 12 bases remaining between them. In germline, CDR1 is GTSNPN, CDR2 SVGIG (reference sequence). CDR3 size: 14 residues. The CDR3 loop reads CAWSALQSYYGYTF. CDR3 sequence (DNA): TGTGCCTGGAGTGCCCTACAGAGTTACTATGGCTACACCTTC.

The sample holds many counts of this clonotype. J is TRBJ2-1 and V is TRBV20-1; 8 nucleotides align to TRBD1. From germline, CDR1 is DFQATT and CDR2 SNEGSKA (reference sequence). The CDR3 sequence is 18 residues long. The V segment lost 0 bases and the J segment 1 base; nucleotides outside the gene matches: 11. CDR3 coding DNA: TGCAGTGCTAGAGATAATCTCAGGACAGGGAATTCCTACAATGAGCAGTTCTTC. It specifies CSARDNLRTGNSYNEQFF.

The sample holds many counts of this clonotype. This CDR3 reads CASSTYRGTEAFF. CDR3 nucleotide sequence: TGTGCCAGCAGTACTTACAGGGGGACTGAAGCTTTCTTT. The gene calls are TRBV2 and TRBJ1-1, with 8 bases matching TRBD1. The CDR3 has 13 residues. Per germline, CDR1 SNHLY and CDR2 FYNNEI. J was trimmed by 5 bases and V by 5 bases; bases with no gene match: 4.

This clonotype was counted at least ten times. The chain is built from TRBV5-6 and TRBJ1-5; perhaps TRBD1 as D (6 bases). Germline V lookup: CDR1 SGHDT, CDR2 YYEEEE. The CDR3 length is 15 residues. Trimming pared 0 bases from V and 5 bases from J, leaving 12 bases between. CDR3 loop: CASSLAGGYDQPQHF. The CDR3 DNA reads TGTGCCAGCAGCTTGGCCGGGGGCTACGATCAGCCCCAGCATTTT.

Only a few counts were recorded for this clonotype. The gene calls are TRBV20-1 and TRBJ2-1; D possibly corresponds to TRBD2 (5 bases). The J call may be wrong; the DNA end is better matched by TRBJ2-5. The germline V gene has CDR1 DFQATT and CDR2 SNEGSKA (reference sequence). This CDR3 comprises 11 residues. CDR3 nucleotide sequence: TGCAGTGGGGCTAGCTGGGGGACCCAGTACTTC. As protein: CSGASWGTQYF.

J is TRBJ2-1 and V is TRBV12-3 or TRBV12-4; 11 bases are a match to TRBD2. The V and J ends lost 6 bases and 1 base, in that order; junction bases with no gene match: 11. The CDR3 is 18 amino acids. The CDR3 DNA follows: TGTGCCAGCAGCCCCCTAGCGGGGGGCCCTATTTCCTACAATGAGCAGTTCTTC. This translates into CASSPLAGGPISYNEQFF.

A word on this clonotype: Without the conserved terminal phenylalanine or tryptophan, this CDR3 likely stems from a read error. The J gene is TRBJ1-2, the V gene TRBV6-5; D ambiguous. This CDR3 region has 15 residues. In germline, CDR1 is MNHEY, CDR2 SVGAGI. Between the trimmed V and J ends, which lost 0 bases and 4 bases, there was a span of 12 bases. The CDR3 nucleotides are TGTGCCAGCAGTTACTCATCCCTACGTACCTATGGCTACACCTCC. Its protein product is CASSYSSLRTYGYTS.

Many counts were recorded for this clonotype. V usage is TRBV29-1 and J usage is TRBJ1-2; D possibly corresponds to TRBD1 (6 bases). Germline CDR1 reads SQVTM; CDR2 reads ANQGSEA. This CDR3 spans 14 amino acids. V dropped 3 bases and J dropped 0 bases, with 11 bases sitting between them. The CDR3 loop is CSVDPTGANYGYTF. The CDR3 nucleotides are TGCAGCGTTGATCCGACAGGTGCTAACTATGGCTACACCTTC.

The V and J genes are TRBV19 and TRBJ1-6, with D possibly TRBD1 on 5 matching bases. Germline lookup yields CDR1 LNHDA and CDR2 SQIVND (reference sequence). CDR3 length equals 16 residues. Trimming shortened V by 1 base and J by 7 bases, and 14 bases separated the two germline ends. CDR3: CASSIGDAVRNSPLHF. In nucleotides, the CDR3 is TGTGCCAGTAGTATAGGGGACGCCGTTCGGAATTCACCCCTCCACTTT.

The CDR3 bases are TGTGCCAGCAGCCTTCGGAGTTCTGGGGAGACCCAGTACTTC. Its protein product is CASSLRSSGETQYF. The chain carries TRBV7-9 and TRBJ2-5; D unclear. The CDR3 runs 14 residues. Germline lookup yields CDR1 SEHNR and CDR2 FQNEAQ (reference sequence). V shed 5 bases and J shed 5 bases, with 15 bases lying between them.